This TCR beta chain was sequenced during a study of OX40 agonist ivuxolimab in advanced cancers. Assay: immunoSEQ multiplex PCR; the TCRdb copy retains only in-frame clones and omits some. Here the sample spans 77,000 or so clones, 86% being singletons. People who had autoimmune disease history or systemic immunosuppression were excluded. Germline V lookup: CDR1 SEHNR, CDR2 FQNEAQ (reference sequence). The CDR3 spans 15 residues. Sequencing was performed on CD4+ or CD8+ T cells sorted from blood, taken in a trial of the OX40 agonist ivuxolimab. The receptor's source is an adult with an advanced solid tumor such as melanoma, head and neck, liver or kidney cancer. The rearrangement links TRBV7-9 to TRBJ2-5; 8 nucleotides align to TRBD2. The DNA matches TRBJ2-7 better at its end, which makes the J call doubtful. CDR3 nucleotide sequence: TGTGCCAGCAGCTTAGCTAGCGGGGCAATCTACGAGCAGTACTTC. Its protein is CASSLASGAIYEQYF.